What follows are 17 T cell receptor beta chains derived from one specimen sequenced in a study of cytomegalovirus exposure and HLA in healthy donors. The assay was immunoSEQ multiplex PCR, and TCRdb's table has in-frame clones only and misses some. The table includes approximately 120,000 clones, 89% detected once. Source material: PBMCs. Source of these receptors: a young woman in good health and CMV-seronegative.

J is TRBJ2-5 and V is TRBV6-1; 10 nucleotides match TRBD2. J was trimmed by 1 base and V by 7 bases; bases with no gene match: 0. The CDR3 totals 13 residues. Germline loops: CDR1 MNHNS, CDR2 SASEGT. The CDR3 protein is CASKRGGQETQYF. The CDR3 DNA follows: TGTGCCAGCAAGCGGGGGGGCCAAGAGACCCAGTACTTC.

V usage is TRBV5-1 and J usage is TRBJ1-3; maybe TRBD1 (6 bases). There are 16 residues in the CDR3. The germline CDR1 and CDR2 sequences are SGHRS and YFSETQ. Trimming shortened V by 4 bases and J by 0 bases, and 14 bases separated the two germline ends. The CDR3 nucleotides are TGCGCCAGCAGCCTTCCACAGGGTACCTCTGGAAACACCATATATTTT. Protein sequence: CASSLPQGTSGNTIYF.

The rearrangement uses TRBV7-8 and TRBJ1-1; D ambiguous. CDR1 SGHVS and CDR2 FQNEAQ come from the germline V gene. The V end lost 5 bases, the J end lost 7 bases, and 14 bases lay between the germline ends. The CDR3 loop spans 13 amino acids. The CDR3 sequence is CASSRTRDYEAFF. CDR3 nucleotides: TGTGCCAGCAGCCGCACCCGGGATTATGAAGCTTTCTTT.

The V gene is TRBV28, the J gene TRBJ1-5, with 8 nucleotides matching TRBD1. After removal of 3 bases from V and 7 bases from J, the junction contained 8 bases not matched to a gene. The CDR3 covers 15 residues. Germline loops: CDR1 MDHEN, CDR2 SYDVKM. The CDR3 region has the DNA TGTGCCAGCAGTTTTCTCGGGACAGGCTACCAGCCCCAGCATTTT. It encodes CASSFLGTGYQPQHF.

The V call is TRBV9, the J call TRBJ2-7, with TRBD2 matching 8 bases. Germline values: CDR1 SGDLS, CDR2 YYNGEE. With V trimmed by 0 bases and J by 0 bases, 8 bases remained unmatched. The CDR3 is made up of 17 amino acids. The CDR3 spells CASSVGVGGLDSYEQYF. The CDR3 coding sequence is TGTGCCAGCAGCGTAGGCGTGGGGGGACTAGACTCCTACGAGCAGTACTTC. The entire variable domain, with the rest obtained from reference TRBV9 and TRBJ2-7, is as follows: DSGVTQTPKHLITATGQRVTLRCSPRSGDLSVYWYQQSLDQGLQFLIQYYNGEERAKGNILERFSAQQFPDLHSELNLSSLELGDSALYFCASSVGVGGLDSYEQYFGPGTRLTVT.

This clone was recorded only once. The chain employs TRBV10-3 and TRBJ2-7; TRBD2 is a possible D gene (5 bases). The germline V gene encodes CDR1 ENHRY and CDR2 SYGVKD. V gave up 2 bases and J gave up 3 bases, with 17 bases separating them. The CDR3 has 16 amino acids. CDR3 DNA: TGTGCCATCAGTGAGAATACGGGTCGAGGAGGCTACGAGCAGTACTTC. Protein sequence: CAISENTGRGGYEQYF.

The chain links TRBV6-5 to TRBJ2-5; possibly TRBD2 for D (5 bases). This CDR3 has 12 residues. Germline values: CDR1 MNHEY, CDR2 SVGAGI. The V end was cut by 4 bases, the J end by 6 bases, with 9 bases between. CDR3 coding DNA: TGTGCCAGCAGTTCGGCGGGCCAGACCCAGTACTTC. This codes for CASSSAGQTQYF.

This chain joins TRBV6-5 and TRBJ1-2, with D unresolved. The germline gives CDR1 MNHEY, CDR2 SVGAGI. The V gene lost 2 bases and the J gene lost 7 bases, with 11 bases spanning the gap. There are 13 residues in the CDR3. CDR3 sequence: CASSYGREGGYTF. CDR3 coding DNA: TGTGCCAGCAGTTACGGACGGGAAGGTGGCTACACCTTC.

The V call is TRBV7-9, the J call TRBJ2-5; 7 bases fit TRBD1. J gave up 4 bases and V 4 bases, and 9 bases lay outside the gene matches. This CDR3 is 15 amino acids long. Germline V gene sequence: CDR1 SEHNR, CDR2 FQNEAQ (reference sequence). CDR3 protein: CASSSAQTGTETQYF. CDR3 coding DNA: TGTGCCAGCAGCTCCGCCCAGACAGGGACAGAGACCCAGTACTTC.

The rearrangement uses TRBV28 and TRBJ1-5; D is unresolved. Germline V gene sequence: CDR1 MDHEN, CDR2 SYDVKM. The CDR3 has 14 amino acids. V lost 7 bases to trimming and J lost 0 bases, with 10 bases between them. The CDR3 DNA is TGTGCCAGCATACCGGTCTATAGCAATCAGCCCCAGCATTTT. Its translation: CASIPVYSNQPQHF.

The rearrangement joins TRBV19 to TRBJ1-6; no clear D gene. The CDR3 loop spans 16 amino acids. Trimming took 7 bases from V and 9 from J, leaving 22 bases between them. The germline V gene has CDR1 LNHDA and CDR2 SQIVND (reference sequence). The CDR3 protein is CASMRWTLSGGSPLHF. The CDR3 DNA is TGTGCCAGTATGCGGTGGACTTTATCAGGAGGTTCACCCCTCCACTTT.

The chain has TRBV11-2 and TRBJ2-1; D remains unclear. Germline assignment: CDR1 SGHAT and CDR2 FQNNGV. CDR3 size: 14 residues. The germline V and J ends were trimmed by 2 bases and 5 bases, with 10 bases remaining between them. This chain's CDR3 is CASSLTHTDNEQFF. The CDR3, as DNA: TGTGCCAGCAGCTTAACCCACACAGACAATGAGCAGTTCTTC.

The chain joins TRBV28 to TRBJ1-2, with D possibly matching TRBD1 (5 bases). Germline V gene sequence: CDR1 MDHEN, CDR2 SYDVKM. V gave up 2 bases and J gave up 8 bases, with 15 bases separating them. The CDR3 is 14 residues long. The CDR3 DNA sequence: TGTGCCAGCAGTTTAGCACTCCGGACAACCGGCTACACCTTC. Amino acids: CASSLALRTTGYTF.

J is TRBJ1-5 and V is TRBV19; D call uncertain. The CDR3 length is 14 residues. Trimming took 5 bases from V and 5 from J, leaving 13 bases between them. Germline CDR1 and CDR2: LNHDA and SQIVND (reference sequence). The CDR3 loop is CASSPPLRYQPQHF. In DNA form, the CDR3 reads TGTGCCAGTAGTCCTCCCCTGCGGTATCAGCCCCAGCATTTT. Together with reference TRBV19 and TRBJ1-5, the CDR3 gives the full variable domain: DGGITQSPKYLFRKEGQNVTLSCEQNLNHDAMYWYRQDPGQGLRLIYYSQIVNDFQKGDIAEGYSVSREKKESFPLTVTSAQKNPTAFYLCASSPPLRYQPQHFGDGTRLSIL.

The DNA for the CDR3 is TGTGCCAGCAGTTTCCCCCAGGGGAGGGATGAAGAGACCCAGTACTTC. Translation gives CASSFPQGRDEETQYF. The gene calls are TRBV6-6 and TRBJ2-5, with D possibly being TRBD2 (7 bases). V lost 4 bases and J lost 3, with 18 bases in between. Germline V lookup: CDR1 MNHNY, CDR2 SVGAGI (reference sequence). CDR3 length equals 16 residues.

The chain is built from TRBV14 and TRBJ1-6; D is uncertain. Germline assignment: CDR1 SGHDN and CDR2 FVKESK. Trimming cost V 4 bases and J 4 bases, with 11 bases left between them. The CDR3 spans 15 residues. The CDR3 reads CASSLRTTYNSPLHF. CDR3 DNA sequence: TGTGCCAGCAGCCTTAGAACTACTTATAATTCACCCCTCCACTTT.

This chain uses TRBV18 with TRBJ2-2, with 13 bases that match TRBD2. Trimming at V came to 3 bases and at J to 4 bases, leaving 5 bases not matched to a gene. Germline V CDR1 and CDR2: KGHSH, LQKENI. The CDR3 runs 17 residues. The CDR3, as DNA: TGTGCCAGCTCACCGTCGACTAGCGGGGGGTCCACCGGGGAGCTGTTTTTT. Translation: CASSPSTSGGSTGELFF.